The sequence of this T cell receptor (beta chain) was determined in a study of blood T cell repertoires in COVID-19. Study context: Spain, Italy and the United States supplied samples that represented acute and convalescent COVID-19. The cDNA or gDNA used as material had been derived from T cells, B-cell-depleted T cells, or PBMCs.

The CDR3 has 14 residues. V lost 4 bases and J 6 bases, leaving 15 bases between the germline ends. Germline V gene sequence: CDR1 MDHEN, CDR2 SYDVKM. This clone was observed once. Methods used by the authors: Reference gene primer amplification gave nucleated cell count estimates. Clones were read by immunoSEQ multiplex PCR, and TCRdb kept only the in-frame ones, dropping some. D and trimming were read from the DNA, whereas the V and J calls and clone size are those reported in that table. The table shows roughly 140,000 clones, with 80% to 90% occurring only once. What was sequenced was peripheral blood. This TCR came from a man between 65 and 80 years old with acute or convalescent COVID-19. The J gene is TRBJ2-5, the V gene TRBV28; the D gene is possibly TRBD2 (6 bases). The CDR3 region is CASSSRDSRKTQYF. Here the CDR3 DNA reads TGTGCCAGCAGTTCCCGGGACTCCCGGAAGACCCAGTACTTC.